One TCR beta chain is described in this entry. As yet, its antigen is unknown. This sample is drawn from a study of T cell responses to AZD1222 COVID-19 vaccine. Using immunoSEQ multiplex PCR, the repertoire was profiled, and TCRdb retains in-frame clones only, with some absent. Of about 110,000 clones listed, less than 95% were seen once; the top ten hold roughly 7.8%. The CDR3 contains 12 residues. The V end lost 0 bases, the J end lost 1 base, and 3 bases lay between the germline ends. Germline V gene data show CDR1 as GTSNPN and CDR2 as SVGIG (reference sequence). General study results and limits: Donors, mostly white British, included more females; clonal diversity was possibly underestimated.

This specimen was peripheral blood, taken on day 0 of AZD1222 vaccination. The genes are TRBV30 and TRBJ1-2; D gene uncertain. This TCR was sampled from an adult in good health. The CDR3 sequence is CAWSVYNYGYTF. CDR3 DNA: TGTGCCTGGAGTGTCTATAACTATGGCTACACCTTC. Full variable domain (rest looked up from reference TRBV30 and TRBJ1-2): SQTIHQWPATLVQPVGSPLSLECTVEGTSNPNLYWYRQAAGRGLQLLFYSVGIGQISSEVPQNLSASRPQDRQFILSSKKLLLSDSGFYLCAWSVYNYGYTFGSGTRLTVV.